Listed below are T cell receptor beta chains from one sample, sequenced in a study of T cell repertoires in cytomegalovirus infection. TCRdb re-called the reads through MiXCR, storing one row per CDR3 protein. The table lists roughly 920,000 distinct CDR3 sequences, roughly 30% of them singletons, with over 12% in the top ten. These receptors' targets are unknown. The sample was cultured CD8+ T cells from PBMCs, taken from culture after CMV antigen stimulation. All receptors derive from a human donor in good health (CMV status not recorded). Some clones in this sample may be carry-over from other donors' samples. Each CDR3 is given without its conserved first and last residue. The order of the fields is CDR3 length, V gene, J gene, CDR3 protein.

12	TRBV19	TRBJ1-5	ASTPYDSNQPQH
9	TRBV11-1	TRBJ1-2	ASSTKEGYT
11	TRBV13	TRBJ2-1	ATSMELEDEQF
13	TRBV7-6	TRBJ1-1	ASSLAPQGRTEAF
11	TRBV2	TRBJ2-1	ASSEIGGGEQF
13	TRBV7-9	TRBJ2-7	ASSVRDRIIYEQY
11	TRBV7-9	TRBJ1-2	ASSLVPNYGYT
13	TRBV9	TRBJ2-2	ASRGQGFGTGELF
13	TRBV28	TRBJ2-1	ASSLTGQGVHEQF
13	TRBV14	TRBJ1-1	ASSLHRGLGTEAF
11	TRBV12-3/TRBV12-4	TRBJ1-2	ASTGNMVYGYT
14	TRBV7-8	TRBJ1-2	ASSSTRDRGSYGYT
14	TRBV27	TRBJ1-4	ASSSIAGVRNEKLF
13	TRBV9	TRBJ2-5	VSSEGTGGEETQY
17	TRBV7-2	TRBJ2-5	ASSLPSNVLLAAQETQY
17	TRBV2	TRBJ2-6	ASSELPGGEDSGANVLT
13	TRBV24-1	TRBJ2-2	ATSDIQGDTGELF
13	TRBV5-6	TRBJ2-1	ASSPSRQPYNEQF
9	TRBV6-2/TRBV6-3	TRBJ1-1	ASLQGSEAF
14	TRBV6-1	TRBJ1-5	ASKDYRVRGNQPQH
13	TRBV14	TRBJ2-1	ASSQFRASYNEQF
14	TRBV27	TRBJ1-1	ASSFYPSREVTEAF
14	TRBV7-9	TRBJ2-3	ASSLRASDLTDTQY
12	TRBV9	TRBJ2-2	ASSVPGGSGELF
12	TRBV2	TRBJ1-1	ASSELAVNTEAF
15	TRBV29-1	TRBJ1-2	SVPGTGAFLYSWGYT
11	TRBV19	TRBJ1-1	ASSIPRNTEAF
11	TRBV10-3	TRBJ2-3	ASGAPSTDTQY
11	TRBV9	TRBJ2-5	ASSQGGRETQY
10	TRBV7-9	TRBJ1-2	ASRGQVDGYT
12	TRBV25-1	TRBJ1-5	ASSDRQSNQPQH
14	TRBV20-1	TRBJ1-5	SARDSGGQLNQPQH
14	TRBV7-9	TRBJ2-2	ASSPPGSHYTGELF
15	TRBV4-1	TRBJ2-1	ASSQVLAANPGNEQF
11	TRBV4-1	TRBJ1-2	ASSQGTGGGYT
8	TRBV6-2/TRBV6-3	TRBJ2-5	ASSYSRPY
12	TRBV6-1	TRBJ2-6	ASSDINGANVLT
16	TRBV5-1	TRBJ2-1	ASSLSEVGQRYYNEQF
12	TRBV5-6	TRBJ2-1	ASSQGLALDEQF
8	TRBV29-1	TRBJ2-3	SFEADTQY
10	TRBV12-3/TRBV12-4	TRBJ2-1	ASSFWGREQF
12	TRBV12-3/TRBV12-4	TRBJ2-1	ASTPGRHYNEQF
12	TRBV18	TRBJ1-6	ASSRLDRDSPLH
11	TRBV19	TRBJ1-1	ASRMTGVTEAF
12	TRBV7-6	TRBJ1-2	ASSERTDPYGYT
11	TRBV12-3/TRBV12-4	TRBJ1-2	ASSSFSGMAYT
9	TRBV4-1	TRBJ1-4	ASSQGEELF
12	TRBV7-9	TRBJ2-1	ASSLVADSGEQF
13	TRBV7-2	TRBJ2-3	ASSFLGGAPDTQY
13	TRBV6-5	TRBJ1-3	ASSFTWDVENAIY
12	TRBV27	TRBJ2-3	ATAHGFFGDTQY
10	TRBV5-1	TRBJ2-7	ASRQSSYEQY